The sequence of this T cell receptor (beta chain) was determined in a study of OX40 agonist ivuxolimab in advanced cancers. Across the study: The treatment was a fully human IgG2 OX40 agonist, ivuxolimab.

Study-wide results and limits: At 0.1 to 3.0 mg/kg, CD4+ and CD8+ blood T cells expanded clonally by week 6. On average, CD8+ T cells showed a greater number of expanded clones than CD4+.

Note on this clone: The antigen remains unidentified.

Clones were read by immunoSEQ multiplex PCR, and TCRdb kept only the in-frame ones, dropping some. This table holds 11,000 to 15,000 clones, under 80% found once. With V trimmed by 4 bases and J by 2 bases, 6 bases remained unmatched. CDR3 length: 16 amino acids. Per the germline V gene, CDR1 is MGHRA and CDR2 is YSYEKL. The TCR was taken from an adult with an advanced solid tumor such as melanoma, head and neck, liver or kidney cancer. This rearrangement joins TRBV4-1 to TRBJ2-5; 11 bases are shared with TRBD2. The sequences come from CD4+ or CD8+ T cells sorted from blood, collected in a trial of the OX40 agonist ivuxolimab. The CDR3 coding sequence is TGCGCCAGCAGCCGCACTAGCGGGAGTGAACAAGAGACCCAGTACTTC. It is translated as CASSRTSGSEQETQYF.